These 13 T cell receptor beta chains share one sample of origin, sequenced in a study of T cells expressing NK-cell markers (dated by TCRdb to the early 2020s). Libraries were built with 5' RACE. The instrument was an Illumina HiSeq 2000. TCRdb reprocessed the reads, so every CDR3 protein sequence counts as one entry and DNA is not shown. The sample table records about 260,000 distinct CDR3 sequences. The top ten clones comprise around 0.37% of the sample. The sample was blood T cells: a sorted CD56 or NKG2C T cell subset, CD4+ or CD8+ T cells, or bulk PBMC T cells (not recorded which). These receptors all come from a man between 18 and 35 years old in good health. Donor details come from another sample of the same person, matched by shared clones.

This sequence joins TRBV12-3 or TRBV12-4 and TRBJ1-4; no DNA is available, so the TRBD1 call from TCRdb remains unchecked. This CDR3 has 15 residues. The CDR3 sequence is CASSLGPGTNEKLFF.

CDR3: CASSYKLGGTAQETQYF. The chain couples TRBV12-3 or TRBV12-4 to TRBJ2-5; TCRdb's D gene call, TRBD1, goes unchecked for lack of DNA. The CDR3 totals 17 residues.

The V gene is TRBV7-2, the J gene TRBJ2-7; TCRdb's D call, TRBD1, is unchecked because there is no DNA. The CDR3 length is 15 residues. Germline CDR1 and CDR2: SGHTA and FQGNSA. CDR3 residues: CASSLEGQGPGEQYF. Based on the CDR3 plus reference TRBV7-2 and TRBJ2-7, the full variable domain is GAGVSQSPSNKVTEKGKDVELRCDPISGHTALYWYRQSLGQGLEFLIYFQGNSAPDKSGLPSDRFSAERTGGSVSTLTIQRTQQEDSAVYLCASSLEGQGPGEQYFGPGTRLTVT.

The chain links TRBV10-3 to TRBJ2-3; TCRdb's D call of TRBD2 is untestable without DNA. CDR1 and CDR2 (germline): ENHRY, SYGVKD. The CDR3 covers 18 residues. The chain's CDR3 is CAISEKGLSGSSTDTQYF.

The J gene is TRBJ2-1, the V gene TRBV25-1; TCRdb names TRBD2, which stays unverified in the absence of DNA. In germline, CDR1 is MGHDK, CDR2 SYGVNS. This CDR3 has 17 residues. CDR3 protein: CASSEQGLPDRYNEQFF.

Here the CDR3 reads CSVGSLDEQFF. The gene calls are TRBV29-1 and TRBJ2-1. Per germline, CDR1 SQVTM and CDR2 ANQGSEA. The CDR3 is 11 amino acids.

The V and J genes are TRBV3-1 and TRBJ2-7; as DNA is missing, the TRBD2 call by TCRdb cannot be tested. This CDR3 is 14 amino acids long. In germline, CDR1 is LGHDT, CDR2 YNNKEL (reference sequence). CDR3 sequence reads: CASSLGLGNYEQYF.

This CDR3 reads CSASPENTGELFF. This chain links TRBV20-1 with TRBJ2-2; TCRdb returns TRBD1, unconfirmable since there is no DNA. This CDR3 contains 13 residues. CDR1 DFQATT and CDR2 SNEGSKA come from the germline V gene (reference sequence).

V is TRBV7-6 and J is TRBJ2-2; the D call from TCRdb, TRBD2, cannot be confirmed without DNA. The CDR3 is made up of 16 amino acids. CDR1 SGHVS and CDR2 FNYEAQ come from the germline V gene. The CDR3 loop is CASSLSSSGVTGELFF.

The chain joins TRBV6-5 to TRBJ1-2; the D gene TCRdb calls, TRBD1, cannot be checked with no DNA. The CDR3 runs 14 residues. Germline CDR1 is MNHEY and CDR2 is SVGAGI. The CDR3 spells CASSLGGGGYGYTF.

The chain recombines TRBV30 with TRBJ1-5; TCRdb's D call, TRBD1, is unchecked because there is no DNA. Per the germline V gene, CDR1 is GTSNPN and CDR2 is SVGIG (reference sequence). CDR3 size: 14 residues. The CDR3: CAWSGTPGNQPQHF.

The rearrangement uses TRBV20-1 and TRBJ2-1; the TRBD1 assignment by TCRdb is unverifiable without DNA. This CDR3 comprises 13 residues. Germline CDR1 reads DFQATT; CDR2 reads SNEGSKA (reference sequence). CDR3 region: CSESKPRGGEQFF.

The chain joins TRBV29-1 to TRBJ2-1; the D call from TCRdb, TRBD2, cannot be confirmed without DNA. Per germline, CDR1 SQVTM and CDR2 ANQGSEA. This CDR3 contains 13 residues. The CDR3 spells CSALRSLEYEQFF.